The next 24 T cell receptor beta chains were all read from a single sample in a study of blood T cell repertoires in COVID-19. Method: immunoSEQ multiplex PCR; TCRdb's copy keeps in-frame clones and lacks some. The sample lists approximately 84,000 clones, around three quarters occurring once. Sequenced input: peripheral blood. The origin of the receptors is a man between 45 and 60 years old with active or convalescent COVID-19.

V usage is TRBV19 and J usage is TRBJ1-2; D not certain. Germline CDR1 and CDR2: LNHDA and SQIVND (reference sequence). The CDR3 sequence is 13 residues long. Trimming removed 2 bases at V and 3 bases at J, with 7 bases between. DNA for the CDR3: TGTGCCAGTAGTATATGGGCAGACTATGGCTACACCTTC. It specifies CASSIWADYGYTF.

This clone showed up just a few times. The DNA for the CDR3 is TGTGCCAGTTACGACAGGGCAAGCAATCAGCCCCAGCATTTT. As protein: CASYDRASNQPQHF. The V and J genes are TRBV19 and TRBJ1-5; 7 bases are shared with TRBD1. After removal of 8 bases from V and 1 base from J, the junction contained 5 bases not matched to a gene. The CDR3 length is 14 residues. The germline V gene encodes CDR1 LNHDA and CDR2 SQIVND (reference sequence).

The chain has TRBV29-1 and TRBJ1-2, with 8 bases fitting TRBD1. The germline CDR1 and CDR2 sequences are SQVTM and ANQGSEA. Trimming at V came to 5 bases and at J to 6 bases, leaving 14 bases not matched to a gene. This CDR3 is 15 amino acids long. Here the CDR3 reads CSVLGTGTGLHGYTF. The CDR3 DNA follows: TGCAGCGTTCTTGGAACCGGGACAGGATTGCATGGCTACACCTTC.

This chain links TRBV9 with TRBJ2-5; D uncertain. V shed 4 bases and J shed 5 bases, with 9 bases lying between them. Germline V CDR1 and CDR2: SGDLS, YYNGEE. The length of the CDR3 is 12 residues. CDR3 DNA: TGTGCCAGCAGCCCCGATCAGGAGACCCAGTACTTC. Its protein product is CASSPDQETQYF. The whole variable domain, filled in from reference TRBV9 and TRBJ2-5, reads DSGVTQTPKHLITATGQRVTLRCSPRSGDLSVYWYQQSLDQGLQFLIQYYNGEERAKGNILERFSAQQFPDLHSELNLSSLELGDSALYFCASSPDQETQYFGPGTRLLVL.

The chain recombines TRBV20-1 with TRBJ1-1, with D possibly matching TRBD1 (6 bases). V shed 6 bases and J shed 1 base, with 12 bases lying between them. The CDR3 extends over 13 amino acids. Per germline, CDR1 DFQATT and CDR2 SNEGSKA (reference sequence). The CDR3 DNA is TGCAGTGCCAGTCAGGGGTCGAACACTGAAGCTTTCTTT. Translating it yields CSASQGSNTEAFF.

V is TRBV19 and J is TRBJ1-1; no clear D. The CDR3 totals 14 residues. V lost 9 bases, J lost 0 bases, and 14 bases lay in between. Germline loops: CDR1 LNHDA, CDR2 SQIVND (reference sequence). The CDR3 loop reads CASYTTGLNTEAFF. As DNA, the CDR3 is TGTGCCAGCTACACGACGGGTCTGAACACTGAAGCTTTCTTT. The full variable domain, rest sourced from reference TRBV19 and TRBJ1-1, is DGGITQSPKYLFRKEGQNVTLSCEQNLNHDAMYWYRQDPGQGLRLIYYSQIVNDFQKGDIAEGYSVSREKKESFPLTVTSAQKNPTAFYLCASYTTGLNTEAFFGQGTRLTVV.

The rearrangement joins TRBV5-1 to TRBJ2-1, with TRBD2 matching 10 bases. CDR1 and CDR2 from the germline V gene are SGHRS and YFSETQ. V lost 1 base, J lost 3 bases, and 4 bases stayed unmatched. This CDR3 contains 16 residues. CDR3 nucleotide sequence: TGCGCCAGCAGCTTGAAAGGACTAGCGGACTACAATGAGCAGTTCTTC. It codes for CASSLKGLADYNEQFF.

The chain has TRBV7-9 and TRBJ2-7; D possibly corresponds to TRBD1 (6 bases). The CDR3 runs 14 residues. The ends were cut back, 4 bases at V and 2 bases at J, with 12 bases in the middle. The V gene's germline CDR1 is SEHNR and CDR2 FQNEAQ (reference sequence). CDR3 sequence (DNA): TGTGCCAGCAGCTCCCACACAGGGCCCTACGAGCAGTACTTC. Its translation is CASSSHTGPYEQYF.

This clone was counted a few times. The chain links TRBV9 to TRBJ1-5; D call uncertain. The CDR3 is made up of 15 amino acids. Germline CDR1 reads SGDLS; CDR2 reads YYNGEE. The ends were cut back, 2 bases at V and 3 bases at J, with 12 bases in the middle. The CDR3 protein is CASSVGVLNNQPQHF. Written as DNA, the CDR3 is TGTGCCAGCAGCGTCGGGGTTTTGAACAATCAGCCCCAGCATTTT. Using reference TRBV9 and TRBJ1-5 for the parts outside the CDR3, the full variable domain is DSGVTQTPKHLITATGQRVTLRCSPRSGDLSVYWYQQSLDQGLQFLIQYYNGEERAKGNILERFSAQQFPDLHSELNLSSLELGDSALYFCASSVGVLNNQPQHFGDGTRLSIL.

The CDR3 loop reads CASSTTSDTQYF. The CDR3 nucleotides are TGTGCCAGCAGTACGACTAGCGATACGCAGTATTTT. The J gene is TRBJ2-3, the V gene TRBV12-3 or TRBV12-4; the match to TRBD2 covers 7 bases. The CDR3 spans 12 residues. V shed 5 bases and J 6 bases; nucleotides not matched to a gene: 2.

The chain links TRBV7-9 to TRBJ2-7, with 10 bases aligning to TRBD1. This CDR3 spans 14 amino acids. Germline CDR1 and CDR2: SEHNR and FQNEAQ (reference sequence). V trimming: 5 bases; J trimming: 4 bases; junction bases outside the gene matches: 5. CDR3 in amino acids: CASSPGQGVYEQYF. The CDR3 DNA is TGTGCCAGCAGCCCCGGACAGGGGGTTTACGAGCAGTACTTC.

J is TRBJ2-6 and V is TRBV19; 10 nucleotides line up with TRBD1. The CDR3 length is 17 residues. With 5 bases clipped from V and 0 bases from J, the junction kept 4 bases outside the gene matches. CDR1 is LNHDA, CDR2 SQIVND, per germline (reference sequence). The CDR3 is CASSLGQGDSGANVLTF. The CDR3 bases are TGTGCCAGTAGTCTTGGACAGGGGGACTCTGGGGCCAACGTCCTGACTTTC.

The gene calls are TRBV7-3 and TRBJ2-3; 11 bases are a match to TRBD2. This CDR3 spans 16 amino acids. The germline CDR1 and CDR2 sequences are SGHTA and FQGTGA. The V and J ends lost 5 bases and 5 bases, in that order; junction bases with no gene match: 9. The DNA for the CDR3 is TGTGCCAGCAGCCTCATAGCGGGGGGGCGAGGAGATACGCAGTATTTT. Its protein product is CASSLIAGGRGDTQYF. The full variable domain, completed using reference TRBV7-3 and TRBJ2-3, is GAGVSQTPSNKVTEKGKYVELRCDPISGHTALYWYRQSLGQGPEFLIYFQGTGAADDSGLPNDRFFAVRPEGSVSTLKIQRTERGDSAVYLCASSLIAGGRGDTQYFGPGTRLTVL.

This clone was detected only once. V usage is TRBV29-1 and J usage is TRBJ2-1; 8 bases are a match to TRBD1. V shed 7 bases, J shed 6 bases, and the junction held 2 bases outside the gene matches. The germline CDR1 and CDR2 sequences are SQVTM and ANQGSEA. CDR3 length: 11 amino acids. CDR3 region: CSARGRNEQFF. The CDR3 bases are TGCAGCGCCAGGGGGCGCAATGAGCAGTTCTTC.

The rearrangement joins TRBV29-1 to TRBJ2-4; no firm D call. Trimming took 4 bases from V and 1 from J, leaving 5 bases between them. Germline CDR1 reads SQVTM; CDR2 reads ANQGSEA. This CDR3 is 12 amino acids long. The CDR3 sequence is CSVAVAKNIQYF. The DNA for the CDR3 is TGCAGCGTTGCCGTGGCCAAAAACATTCAGTACTTC.

The genes are TRBV4-3 and TRBJ2-2; D gene uncertain. Deletions cut 1 base from V and 6 bases from J, with 15 bases between. The CDR3 runs 16 residues. Germline CDR1 is LGHNA and CDR2 is YSLEER. CDR3 sequence (DNA): TGCGCCAGCAGCCAAGCCCCGGCCCCCCAGGCCGGGGAGCTGTTTTTT. It specifies CASSQAPAPQAGELFF.

V and J are TRBV19 and TRBJ1-5; possible D gene TRBD1, 6 bases. Trimming removed 3 bases from V and 4 bases from J, with 13 bases in between. Germline assignment: CDR1 LNHDA and CDR2 SQIVND (reference sequence). The CDR3 length is 15 residues. The CDR3, as DNA: TGTGCCAGTAGTATTTGGACAGTAAGTAATCAGCCCCAGCATTTT. Residues: CASSIWTVSNQPQHF.

In this sample, this clone turned up a few times. V and J are TRBV7-2 and TRBJ1-2; TRBD1 matches 9 bases. V lost 5 bases, J lost 8 bases, and 3 bases stayed unmatched. Germline V gives CDR1 SGHTA, CDR2 FQGNSA. The CDR3 is made up of 12 amino acids. The DNA of the CDR3 is TGTGCCAGCAGCCCGACAGGGGGGGGCTACACCTTC. Its translation is CASSPTGGGYTF. Looking up the rest from reference TRBV7-2 and TRBJ1-2 gives the full variable domain: GAGVSQSPSNKVTEKGKDVELRCDPISGHTALYWYRQSLGQGLEFLIYFQGNSAPDKSGLPSDRFSAERTGGSVSTLTIQRTQQEDSAVYLCASSPTGGGYTFGSGTRLTVV.

The rearrangement links TRBV9 to TRBJ2-7; 8 bases map to TRBD1. V was clipped by 3 bases and J by 0 bases; unmatched bases: 2. The length of the CDR3 is 14 residues. CDR1 SGDLS and CDR2 YYNGEE come from the germline V gene. CDR3 sequence reads: CASSGTGSSYEQYF. The CDR3 DNA is TGTGCCAGCAGCGGGACAGGGAGCTCCTACGAGCAGTACTTC.

The chain employs TRBV7-9 and TRBJ1-6; tentatively, D is TRBD1 (6 bases). The V gene lost 7 bases and the J gene lost 9 bases, with 19 bases spanning the gap. This CDR3 is 15 amino acids long. Germline V gives CDR1 SEHNR, CDR2 FQNEAQ (reference sequence). This CDR3 reads CASTVDGTLSSPLHF. In DNA, the CDR3 is TGTGCCAGCACCGTGGACGGGACACTCTCTTCACCCCTCCACTTT. Together with reference TRBV7-9 and TRBJ1-6, the CDR3 gives the full variable domain: DTGVSQNPRHKITKRGQNVTFRCDPISEHNRLYWYRQTLGQGPEFLTYFQNEAQLEKSRLLSDRFSAERPKGSFSTLEIQRTEQGDSAMYLCASTVDGTLSSPLHFGNGTRLTVT.

The CDR3: CASSLGEGSAYGYTF. The CDR3 DNA follows: TGTGCCAGCAGCCTCGGGGAAGGGTCAGCGTATGGCTACACCTTC. The chain carries TRBV7-2 and TRBJ1-2; D unclear. The CDR3 contains 15 residues. V was cut by 5 bases and J by 5 bases, with 18 bases left in between. CDR1 and CDR2 (germline): SGHTA, FQGNSA.

V usage is TRBV5-4 and J usage is TRBJ1-2, with D hard to call. Germline V gene data show CDR1 as SGHNT and CDR2 as YYREEE (reference sequence). With 0 bases removed from V and 7 bases from J, the gap between germline ends came to 13 bases. CDR3 size: 14 residues. CDR3 amino acids: CASSLVAGEAGYTF. The CDR3 nucleotides are TGTGCCAGCAGCTTGGTGGCCGGGGAGGCTGGCTACACCTTC.

In its sample, this clone was seen a few times. The rearrangement links TRBV6-5 to TRBJ1-1, with 7 bases fitting TRBD1. With 6 bases clipped from V and 3 bases from J, the junction kept 4 bases outside the gene matches. The CDR3 is made up of 13 amino acids. Germline loops: CDR1 MNHEY, CDR2 SVGAGI. The CDR3: CASRQGLDTEAFF. CDR3 bases: TGTGCCAGCAGACAGGGGTTGGACACTGAAGCTTTCTTT.

The chain has TRBV21-1 and TRBJ2-3; TRBD2 was called by the table and not checked on the DNA. TRBV21-1 is a recognized pseudogene. This CDR3 region has 13 residues. The CDR3 coding sequence is TGTGCCAGCACCCCGGGGGGGAGAGATACGCAGTATTTT. Encoded protein: CASTPGGRDTQYF.